Included here is one TCR beta chain sequence, with context. Its antigen is not known. TCRdb called the 5' RACE reads again in MiXCR, with one record for every CDR3 protein. Here the sample spans approximately 500,000 distinct CDR3 sequences, 20% to 25% being singletons. Germline CDR1 is LNHDA and CDR2 is SQIVND (reference sequence). V was cut by 4 bases and J by 4 bases, with 10 bases left in between. The CDR3 spans 13 residues. The data are from a study of identical twins. Study outcomes and limitations: Insertions were reduced in abundant cord blood beta clonotypes but not in memory repertoires.

The sample was also reused in another study, on T cells expressing NK-cell markers.

This chain joins TRBV19 and TRBJ1-1; D is uncertain. The source material was CD4+ T cells sorted from blood. The TCR originated in a woman under 30 in good health. The CDR3 protein is CASSKDIGTEAFF. CDR3 nucleotide sequence: TGTGCCAGTAGTAAGGATATCGGCACTGAAGCTTTCTTT.